The next 21 T cell receptor beta chains were all read from a single sample in a study of blood T cell repertoires in COVID-19. Produced via immunoSEQ multiplex PCR; TCRdb's table is partial and in-frame only. This sample has approximately 350,000 clones, with roughly 80% found just once. The sequenced sample consisted of PBMCs or T cells enriched from blood (not recorded which). Receptors were obtained from a woman aged 45-65 years who had recovered from COVID-19.

This chain uses TRBV19 with TRBJ1-4; TRBD1 agrees at 7 bases. Germline V gene sequence: CDR1 LNHDA, CDR2 SQIVND (reference sequence). Trimming took 6 bases from V and 10 from J; bases not matched to a gene: 11. This CDR3 has 14 residues. The CDR3 bases are TGTGCCAGTAGCGAAGGACAGGTTGTCGCAAAACTGTTTTTT. Translated, it gives CASSEGQVVAKLFF.

The chain links TRBV4-2 to TRBJ1-2; D might be TRBD1 (6 bases). CDR1 is LGHNA and CDR2 is YNFKEQ in the germline V gene. V lost 0 bases and J 5 bases, leaving 13 bases between the germline ends. The CDR3 runs to 15 residues. DNA for the CDR3: TGTGCCAGCAGCCAAGATGCAGGGGAGTGGTATGGCTACACCTTC. Its translation is CASSQDAGEWYGYTF.

This clone was seen only a few times. This chain joins TRBV29-1 and TRBJ2-2, with no clear D. This CDR3 has 14 residues. The germline CDR1 and CDR2 sequences are SQVTM and ANQGSEA. The V and J ends lost 4 bases and 4 bases respectively, with 13 bases between them. DNA for the CDR3: TGCAGCGTTGGGGCGACCCCGGCCACCGGGGAGCTGTTTTTT. Its translation: CSVGATPATGELFF.

This chain joins TRBV7-9 and TRBJ1-1; no definite D call. The germline V gene encodes CDR1 SEHNR and CDR2 FQNEAQ (reference sequence). The CDR3 has 12 residues. Trimming removed 5 bases from V and 8 bases from J, with 12 bases in between. The CDR3 coding sequence is TGTGCCAGCAGCCCCCGGGTTGCGGAAGCTTTCTTT. Translating it yields CASSPRVAEAFF.

This clone was counted a single time. This sequence joins TRBV5-1 and TRBJ2-2, with TRBD2 matching 12 bases. The trim removed 4 bases at V and 2 bases at J, leaving 3 bases unmatched. Germline CDR1 SGHRS, CDR2 YFSETQ. The length of the CDR3 is 16 residues. CDR3 protein: CASSVTSGGNTGELFF. The CDR3, as DNA: TGCGCCAGCAGCGTGACTAGCGGGGGTAACACCGGGGAGCTGTTTTTT. The entire variable domain, with the rest obtained from reference TRBV5-1 and TRBJ2-2, is as follows: KAGVTQTPRYLIKTRGQQVTLSCSPISGHRSVSWYQQTPGQGLQFLFEYFSETQRNKGNFPGRFSGRQFSNSRSEMNVSTLELGDSALYLCASSVTSGGNTGELFFGEGSRLTVL.

CDR3 nucleotide sequence: TGTGCCAGCAGCTCAAACCCAGGGACAGGGGACAATGAGCAGTTCTTC. Translation gives CASSSNPGTGDNEQFF. This chain uses TRBV7-3 with TRBJ2-1; 10 positions match TRBD1. Trimming cost V 4 bases and J 5 bases; bases outside gene matches: 8. CDR3 length equals 16 residues. CDR1 and CDR2 from the germline V gene are SGHTA and FQGTGA.

The chain joins TRBV19 to TRBJ2-1; no firm D call. The germline CDR1 and CDR2 sequences are LNHDA and SQIVND (reference sequence). V was cut by 2 bases and J by 0 bases, with 8 bases left in between. There are 15 residues in the CDR3. CDR3 coding DNA: TGTGCCAGTAGTATAACTTCTCACTCCTACAATGAGCAGTTCTTC. Its translation: CASSITSHSYNEQFF.

The V call is TRBV3-1 (or the pseudogene TRBV3-2), the J call TRBJ1-2, with 9 bases matching TRBD1. Germline CDR1 and CDR2: LGHDT and YNNKEL (reference sequence). CDR3 length equals 13 residues. The V segment lost 5 bases and the J segment 7 bases; nucleotides outside the gene matches: 5. In DNA form, the CDR3 reads TGTGCCAGCAGCTGGACAGGGGAGAGTGGCTACACCTTC. Its translation: CASSWTGESGYTF.

This chain joins TRBV6-1 and TRBJ2-7, with 8 bases identical to TRBD1. Germline lookup yields CDR1 MNHNS and CDR2 SASEGT. The CDR3 length is 15 residues. Trimming at V came to 10 bases and at J to 3 bases, leaving 14 bases not matched to a gene. The CDR3 DNA reads as TGTGCCACTGGTAACCGGGACAGGATAGGCTACGAGCAGTACTTC. Amino acids: CATGNRDRIGYEQYF.

The J gene is TRBJ1-1, the V gene TRBV2; 9 positions match TRBD1. The CDR3 extends over 15 amino acids. Per the germline V gene, CDR1 is SNHLY and CDR2 is FYNNEI. J lost 4 bases, V lost 6 bases, and 9 bases had no gene match. The CDR3 spells CASRTYRGLATEAFF. CDR3 sequence (DNA): TGTGCCAGCAGGACCTACAGGGGGCTGGCCACTGAAGCTTTCTTT.

The chain has TRBV6-5 and TRBJ2-7, with 11 nucleotides matching TRBD2. Per germline, CDR1 MNHEY and CDR2 SVGAGI. Losses at the gene ends were 7 bases for V and 3 bases for J; bases not matched to a gene: 5. The CDR3 has 14 amino acids. CDR3 in DNA: TGTGCCAGCAAAACTAGCGGGGGTATCTACGAGCAGTACTTC. It yields the protein CASKTSGGIYEQYF.

This chain joins TRBV29-1 and TRBJ1-2; the match to TRBD1 covers 9 bases. Trimming cost V 3 bases and J 7 bases; bases outside gene matches: 6. CDR3 length equals 13 residues. Germline CDR1 is SQVTM and CDR2 is ANQGSEA. The CDR3, as DNA: TGCAGCGTTGATACAGGGGGCGCATTTGGCTACACCTTC. It is translated as CSVDTGGAFGYTF.

The CDR3 region is CASSRGTGNNQPQHF. The CDR3 nucleotides are TGTGCCAGCAGCCGGGGGACAGGGAATAATCAGCCCCAGCATTTT. The V call is TRBV3-1 (or the pseudogene TRBV3-2), the J call TRBJ1-5, with 9 bases that match TRBD1. The CDR3 loop spans 15 amino acids. V shed 4 bases, J shed 4 bases, and the junction held 5 bases outside the gene matches. CDR1 is LGHDT, CDR2 YNNKEL, per germline (reference sequence).

The V call is TRBV18, the J call TRBJ1-3, with 8 nucleotides matching TRBD1. Losses at the gene ends were 3 bases for V and 0 bases for J; bases not matched to a gene: 7. Germline V gene lookup returns CDR1 KGHSH and CDR2 LQKENI. This CDR3 has 17 amino acids. CDR3 bases: TGTGCCAGCTCACCTCGGGACAGGCGAAGCTCTGGAAACACCATATATTTT. Translating it yields CASSPRDRRSSGNTIYF.

In this sample, this clone turned up a few times. The rearrangement links TRBV7-9 to TRBJ2-2; 11 nucleotides match TRBD1. Unmatched junction bases numbered 3, after V lost 4 bases and J lost 5 bases. The germline CDR1 and CDR2 sequences are SEHNR and FQNEAQ (reference sequence). This CDR3 has 15 residues. CDR3 sequence: CASSSGQGATGELFF. The CDR3 nucleotides are TGTGCCAGCAGCTCAGGACAGGGGGCGACCGGGGAGCTGTTTTTT.

This chain joins TRBV7-3 and TRBJ2-1; 12 bases align to TRBD2. The V gene's germline CDR1 is SGHTA and CDR2 FQGTGA. CDR3 size: 15 residues. V lost 5 bases and J lost 7; bases outside the gene matches: 6. CDR3 coding DNA: TGTGCCAGCAGCGAATCTAGCGGGGGGGCGAATGAGCAGTTCTTC. It encodes CASSESSGGANEQFF.

CDR3 loop: CASTQTVSTGETQYF. The CDR3 region has the DNA TGTGCCAGCACCCAAACGGTCTCAACGGGAGAGACCCAGTACTTC. This chain links TRBV13 with TRBJ2-5; D is unresolved. Trimming left V 7 bases short and J 4 bases short, with 19 bases between. The germline V gene encodes CDR1 PRHDT and CDR2 FYEKMQ (reference sequence). This CDR3 comprises 15 residues.

The V call is TRBV9, the J call TRBJ1-1; D is unclear. Trimming removed 0 bases from V and 1 base from J, with 13 bases in between. In germline, CDR1 is SGDLS, CDR2 YYNGEE. This CDR3 comprises 16 residues. The CDR3 loop reads CASSVGSGQANTEAFF. CDR3 bases: TGTGCCAGCAGCGTAGGTTCTGGCCAGGCGAACACTGAAGCTTTCTTT.

The V call is TRBV19, the J call TRBJ1-5; TRBD1 is a possible D gene (5 bases). This CDR3 comprises 16 residues. Germline-derived CDR1 and CDR2 are LNHDA and SQIVND (reference sequence). V was clipped by 9 bases and J by 2 bases, with 20 bases between them. The CDR3 bases are TGTGCCAGCGAAAGGACTACCGGGGGGGGCAATCAGCCCCAGCATTTT. Protein sequence: CASERTTGGGNQPQHF.

This clone has more than one count but fewer than ten. Other DNA sequences within the sample encode an identical CDR3. V and J are TRBV18 and TRBJ1-1; D perhaps matches TRBD1 (5 bases). The V and J ends lost 2 bases and 1 base respectively, with 5 bases between them. The germline gives CDR1 KGHSH, CDR2 LQKENI. The CDR3 consists of 13 residues. The DNA of the CDR3 is TGTGCCAGCTCACCAAGGGGGAACACTGAAGCTTTCTTT. Protein product: CASSPRGNTEAFF.

The chain uses TRBV20-1 and TRBJ2-7, with D unresolved. This CDR3 spans 11 amino acids. V lost 6 bases and J 3 bases, leaving 9 bases between the germline ends. Germline CDR1 reads DFQATT; CDR2 reads SNEGSKA (reference sequence). As DNA, the CDR3 is TGCAGTGCCAGCGTTGACTACGAGCAGTACTTC. It encodes CSASVDYEQYF.